A selection of T cell receptor beta chains follows, all from one sample in a study of brain T cells in children with intractable seizures. TCRdb's table, derived via immunoSEQ multiplex PCR, lists solely in-frame clones and lacks some. Found here are about 76,000 clones, about 93% of them singletons; the top ten hold approximately 1.4%. The sample here was peripheral blood, taken at surgery. The receptors were gathered from a boy under two years old with tuberous sclerosis and intractable seizures. Each CDR3 is given with its conserved first and last residue. D genes are given only for firm matches. Expanded clones get a size class; other rows say once, few or many, or leave the size out.

clone_size: NA
v_call: TRBV6-6
cdr3_length: 13
d_call: TRBD1
j_call: TRBJ1-2
cdr3_nt: TGTGCCAGCAGCCCACAGGGGGGGCATGGCTACACCTTC
cdr3_aa: CASSPQGGHGYTF

clone_size: NA
v_call: TRBV7-9
cdr3_length: 15
d_call: NA
j_call: TRBJ2-7
cdr3_nt: TGTGCCAGCAGCCTAGGAGGGAACAGGGGCTACGAGCAGTACTTC
cdr3_aa: CASSLGGNRGYEQYF

clone_size: NA
v_call: TRBV11-2
cdr3_length: 15
d_call: NA
j_call: TRBJ2-7
cdr3_nt: TGTGCCAGCAGCTTAGGCCTAGCCGTTACTTACGAGCAGTACTTC
cdr3_aa: CASSLGLAVTYEQYF

clone_size: few
v_call: TRBV29-1
cdr3_length: 16
d_call: NA
j_call: TRBJ1-5
cdr3_nt: TGCAGCGTTGAAGATCATAGGTGGAGGGTTGGCCAGCCCCAGCATTTT
cdr3_aa: CSVEDHRWRVGQPQHF

clone_size: NA
v_call: TRBV7-9
cdr3_length: 15
d_call: TRBD2
j_call: TRBJ2-1
cdr3_nt: TGTGCCAGCAAACTAGCGGGAGGAGACTACAATGAGCAGTTCTTC
cdr3_aa: CASKLAGGDYNEQFF

clone_size: NA
v_call: TRBV14
cdr3_length: 16
d_call: NA
j_call: TRBJ2-1
cdr3_nt: TGTGCCAGCAGCCAAGGTGTCACTAGTATGAGGAATGAGCAGTTCTTC
cdr3_aa: CASSQGVTSMRNEQFF

clone_size: once
v_call: TRBV5-4
cdr3_length: 13
d_call: NA
j_call: TRBJ2-5
cdr3_nt: TGTGCCAGCAGCTTGGACAGCCAAGAGACCCAGTACTTC
cdr3_aa: CASSLDSQETQYF

clone_size: NA
v_call: TRBV6-4
cdr3_length: 14
d_call: NA
j_call: TRBJ2-6
cdr3_nt: TGTGCCAGCAGTGAGGGGGCTGGGGCCAACGTCCTGACTTTC
cdr3_aa: CASSEGAGANVLTF

clone_size: NA
v_call: TRBV2
cdr3_length: 14
d_call: NA
j_call: TRBJ2-7
cdr3_nt: TGTGCCAGCAGTGTCCACTCCCCCCTCTACGAGCAGTACTTC
cdr3_aa: CASSVHSPLYEQYF

clone_size: NA
v_call: TRBV3-1/TRBV3-2
cdr3_length: 15
d_call: NA
j_call: TRBJ2-5
cdr3_nt: TGTGCCAGCAGCCAAGATGGGAGCAGACAAGAGACCCAGTACTTC
cdr3_aa: CASSQDGSRQETQYF

clone_size: NA
v_call: TRBV7-9
cdr3_length: 15
d_call: TRBD1
j_call: TRBJ1-2
cdr3_nt: TGTGCCAGCAGCCTTCAAAAAGACAGGGGAGTCGGCTACACCTTC
cdr3_aa: CASSLQKDRGVGYTF

clone_size: NA
v_call: TRBV11-1
cdr3_length: 16
d_call: TRBD1
j_call: TRBJ2-5
cdr3_nt: TGTGCCAGCAGTTCAGGGGCACAGGGGTACCAAGAGACCCAGTACTTC
cdr3_aa: CASSSGAQGYQETQYF

clone_size: NA
v_call: TRBV7-2
cdr3_length: 12
d_call: NA
j_call: TRBJ1-1
cdr3_nt: TGTGCCAGCAGCTTAGCAGGGGATGAAGCTTTCTTT
cdr3_aa: CASSLAGDEAFF

clone_size: NA
v_call: TRBV28
cdr3_length: 15
d_call: TRBD2
j_call: TRBJ2-3
cdr3_nt: TGTGCCAGCAGCAAACTAGCGGGAGGGCCAGATACGCAGTATTTT
cdr3_aa: CASSKLAGGPDTQYF

clone_size: NA
v_call: TRBV6-5
cdr3_length: 15
d_call: TRBD1
j_call: TRBJ2-2
cdr3_nt: TGTGCCAGCAGCAGGGACAGGGGGTCCGCCGGGGAGCTGTTTTTT
cdr3_aa: CASSRDRGSAGELFF

clone_size: NA
v_call: TRBV27
cdr3_length: 15
d_call: NA
j_call: TRBJ2-1
cdr3_nt: TGTGCCAGCAATCCGGTTTACTCTTCCTACAATGAGCAGTTCTTC
cdr3_aa: CASNPVYSSYNEQFF

clone_size: NA
v_call: TRBV7-3
cdr3_length: 15
d_call: NA
j_call: TRBJ2-3
cdr3_nt: TGTGCCAGCAGCTTAGGGCTTACAAGCACAGATACGCAGTATTTT
cdr3_aa: CASSLGLTSTDTQYF

clone_size: NA
v_call: TRBV3-1/TRBV3-2
cdr3_length: 12
d_call: NA
j_call: TRBJ1-1
cdr3_nt: TGTGCCAGCAGCCACGGAAACGCTGAAGCTTTCTTT
cdr3_aa: CASSHGNAEAFF

clone_size: NA
v_call: TRBV6-6
cdr3_length: 13
d_call: NA
j_call: TRBJ1-1
cdr3_nt: TGTGCCAGCAGTTACCAGGGGAACACTGAAGCTTTCTTT
cdr3_aa: CASSYQGNTEAFF

clone_size: NA
v_call: TRBV14
cdr3_length: 15
d_call: TRBD2
j_call: TRBJ2-7
cdr3_nt: TGTGCCAGCAGCCAACGGCTAGCGGGAGTTTACGAGCAGTACTTC
cdr3_aa: CASSQRLAGVYEQYF

clone_size: NA
v_call: TRBV30
cdr3_length: 13
d_call: TRBD1
j_call: TRBJ2-7
cdr3_nt: TGTGCCTGGATGAGACAGGGGGCAGGGGAGCAGTACTTC
cdr3_aa: CAWMRQGAGEQYF

clone_size: NA
v_call: TRBV4-2
cdr3_length: 15
d_call: TRBD2
j_call: TRBJ2-5
cdr3_nt: TGTGCCAGCAGCCAAGTTACTAGCGGGAGTGAGACCCAGTACTTC
cdr3_aa: CASSQVTSGSETQYF

clone_size: NA
v_call: TRBV20-1
cdr3_length: 11
d_call: NA
j_call: TRBJ2-5
cdr3_nt: TGCAGTGTACGGAGCGGAGAGACCCAGTACTTC
cdr3_aa: CSVRSGETQYF

clone_size: once
v_call: TRBV6-5
cdr3_length: 13
d_call: TRBD2
j_call: TRBJ2-7
cdr3_nt: TGTGCCAGCATCAAACTAGCGAACTACGAGCAGTACTTC
cdr3_aa: CASIKLANYEQYF

clone_size: NA
v_call: TRBV7-8
cdr3_length: 15
d_call: NA
j_call: TRBJ2-7
cdr3_nt: TGTGCCAGCAGCCCGGTTGAGACAGATTACTACGAGCAGTACTTC
cdr3_aa: CASSPVETDYYEQYF

clone_size: NA
v_call: TRBV11-2
cdr3_length: 15
d_call: NA
j_call: TRBJ2-5
cdr3_nt: TGTGCCAGCAGCTTTTTCATCCCCCTGGCGGGGACCCAGTACTTC
cdr3_aa: CASSFFIPLAGTQYF

clone_size: NA
v_call: TRBV7-8
cdr3_length: 20
d_call: TRBD2
j_call: TRBJ2-7
cdr3_nt: TGTGCCAGCAGCGCCCAGTTGGCGGGGGGCTTCCCCTCCAGCTCCTACGAGCAGTACTTC
cdr3_aa: CASSAQLAGGFPSSSYEQYF

clone_size: NA
v_call: TRBV6-1
cdr3_length: 14
d_call: TRBD2
j_call: TRBJ2-3
cdr3_nt: TGTGCCAGCAGTGAAGCACTAGCGCCAGATACGCAGTATTTT
cdr3_aa: CASSEALAPDTQYF

clone_size: NA
v_call: TRBV6-5
cdr3_length: 14
d_call: NA
j_call: TRBJ2-7
cdr3_nt: TGTGCCAGCAGTCCGGGACGATCCCCCTACGAGCAGTACTTC
cdr3_aa: CASSPGRSPYEQYF

clone_size: NA
v_call: TRBV5-1
cdr3_length: 15
d_call: TRBD1
j_call: TRBJ1-6
cdr3_nt: TGCGCCAGCAGCTTGTCGGGACAGGGGGTTTCACCCCTCCACTTT
cdr3_aa: CASSLSGQGVSPLHF

clone_size: NA
v_call: TRBV16
cdr3_length: 14
d_call: NA
j_call: TRBJ2-7
cdr3_nt: TGTGCCAGCAGCCCCGGGGCGGGGAGCTACGAGCAGTACTTC
cdr3_aa: CASSPGAGSYEQYF

clone_size: NA
v_call: TRBV19
cdr3_length: 11
d_call: NA
j_call: TRBJ1-1
cdr3_nt: TGTGCCAGTAGTATGGCGGCTGAAGCTTTCTTT
cdr3_aa: CASSMAAEAFF

clone_size: few
v_call: TRBV15
cdr3_length: 13
d_call: NA
j_call: TRBJ2-3
cdr3_nt: TGTGCCACCAGCAGGTTCGTCACAGATACGCAGTATTTT
cdr3_aa: CATSRFVTDTQYF

clone_size: NA
v_call: TRBV7-9
cdr3_length: 16
d_call: NA
j_call: TRBJ2-1
cdr3_nt: TGTGCCAGCAGTACCGGGACCCAGAACTCCTACAATGAGCAGTTCTTC
cdr3_aa: CASSTGTQNSYNEQFF

clone_size: NA
v_call: TRBV5-1
cdr3_length: 16
d_call: TRBD2
j_call: TRBJ2-5
cdr3_nt: TGCGCCAGCAGCCCAAGGGACTACCTAAGCCAAGAGACCCAGTACTTC
cdr3_aa: CASSPRDYLSQETQYF

clone_size: once
v_call: TRBV12-3/TRBV12-4
cdr3_length: 12
d_call: NA
j_call: TRBJ2-7
cdr3_nt: TGTGCCAGCAGTTTCTCCTCTGGCGAGCAGTACTTC
cdr3_aa: CASSFSSGEQYF

clone_size: NA
v_call: TRBV2
cdr3_length: 14
d_call: NA
j_call: TRBJ1-1
cdr3_nt: TGTGCCAGCAGGCACAGGTTCATGAACACTGAAGCTTTCTTT
cdr3_aa: CASRHRFMNTEAFF

clone_size: NA
v_call: TRBV25-1
cdr3_length: 17
d_call: NA
j_call: TRBJ1-2
cdr3_nt: TGTGCCAGCAGTGAGGGAACAGCTCTCTCAGAGATCTATGGCTACACCTTC
cdr3_aa: CASSEGTALSEIYGYTF

clone_size: NA
v_call: TRBV9
cdr3_length: 15
d_call: TRBD2
j_call: TRBJ2-7
cdr3_nt: TGTGCCAGCAGCGAAACCCTAGCGGGAGTCAACGAGCAGTACTTC
cdr3_aa: CASSETLAGVNEQYF

clone_size: NA
v_call: TRBV6-2/TRBV6-3
cdr3_length: 13
d_call: NA
j_call: TRBJ1-1
cdr3_nt: TGTGCCAGCAGTTTTGGACAGAACACTGAAGCTTTCTTT
cdr3_aa: CASSFGQNTEAFF